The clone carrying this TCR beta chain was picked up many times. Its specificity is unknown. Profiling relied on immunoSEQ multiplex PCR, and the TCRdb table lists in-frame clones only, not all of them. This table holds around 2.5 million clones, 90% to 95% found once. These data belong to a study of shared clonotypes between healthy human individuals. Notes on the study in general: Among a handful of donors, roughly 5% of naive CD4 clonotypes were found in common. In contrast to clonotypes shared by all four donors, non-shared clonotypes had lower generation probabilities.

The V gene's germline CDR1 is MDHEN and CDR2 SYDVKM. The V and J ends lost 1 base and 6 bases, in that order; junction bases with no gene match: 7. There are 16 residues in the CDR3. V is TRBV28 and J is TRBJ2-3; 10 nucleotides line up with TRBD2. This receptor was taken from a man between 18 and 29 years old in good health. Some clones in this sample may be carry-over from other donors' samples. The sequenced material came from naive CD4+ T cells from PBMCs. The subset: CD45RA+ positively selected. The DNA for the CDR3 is TGTGCCAGCAGTTTATATCCTAGCGGGAGTTTCGATACGCAGTATTTT. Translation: CASSLYPSGSFDTQYF.